This T cell receptor (beta chain) is drawn from a study of shared clonotypes between healthy human individuals. Findings and limits, study-wide: It was the few donors that limited the genetic and exposure-history diversity represented. Compared with memory subsets, naive subsets generally had larger estimated richness.

V was clipped by 6 bases and J by 4 bases, with 10 bases between them. The CDR3 length is 13 residues. Germline CDR1 is MDHEN and CDR2 is SYDVKM. The CD4+ fraction was divided into a CD45RA+ naive subset and a CD45RA-negative memory subset. In regard to this clone: Its antigen is currently unknown. In the same sample, other DNA sequences code for this CDR3.

Profiled with immunoSEQ multiplex PCR; TCRdb holds only in-frame clones, not every one. The data show 1,500,000 or so clones, less than 99% seen once. The receptor was derived from a man aged 25-40 years in good health. The source material was naive CD4+ T cells sorted from blood. The subset: CD45RA+ positively selected. The chain is built from TRBV28 and TRBJ1-5, with a weak D call TRBD1 (5 bases). The CDR3 loop reads CASSRDRNQPQHF. CDR3 bases: TGTGCCAGCAGCAGGGACCGTAATCAGCCCCAGCATTTT.